This T cell receptor beta chain was captured in a study of blood T cells in healthy people across ages (dated by TCRdb to 2013 to 2016). Notes on the research overall: In model experiments, template switching captured about one uniquely barcoded TCR beta cDNA molecule for every two T cells. The study measured age-related changes in TCR beta repertoire diversity using deep sequencing normalized with unique cDNA molecular identifiers. Donors were grouped into four age groups: young (average approximately 16 years), middle-aged (under 40), aged (about 59) and long-lived (approximately 75). Two additional independent replicas of 1 million unique cDNA reads from the same blood draw were analyzed for two donors (one aged 18 to 30 and one aged 80 or older).

CDR1 and CDR2 are drawn from the germline V gene (reference sequence): LGHDT, YNNKEL. Trimming takes 1 base from V and 6 bases from J, and the germline ends sit 16 bases apart. The CDR3 contains 15 residues, cysteine and phenylalanine counted. CDR3 DNA is the only sequence kept; it has 45 bases, read in frame from the first base. This clonotype came up a few times. Its antigen specificity is not known. Per-nucleotide qualities are absent, and no much larger clonotype sits a single base away. The paper as a whole reports these results and caveats: The long-lived group showed more naive CD4+ T cells, fewer expanded clones and increased TCR diversity than the aged group, suggesting age selection. A strong correlation was found between observed TCR beta diversity and the percentage of naive T cells measured by flow cytometry. Estimates of total diversity from one million sequenced T cells were regarded as lower bounds and underestimates. As age increased, observed TCR beta diversity per million T cells dropped in a roughly linear way, and a significant reduction was already evident by age about 40. Because the CMV infection status of the donors was unknown, age-related changes in expanded clonotypes may potentially have been confounded. Since profiling was done on bulk unsorted PBMCs, naive and antigen-experienced compartments could not be conclusively compared.

Systemically healthy Caucasian individuals from Russia, 39 in total and aged roughly 6 to 100 years, were included as donors. Around 10 milliliters of peripheral blood were collected from each donor into EDTA-treated Vacutainer tubes. Ficoll-Paque density-gradient centrifugation was used to isolate PBMCs, with at least 7 million per sample. Total RNA was extracted from PBMCs with Trizol reagent, with at least 5.5 micrograms obtained per sample. The percentages of naive CD45RAhigh/CD27high T cells were determined by flow cytometry on a PBMC aliquot from every donor. Library creation used 5' RACE. The run used an Illumina HiSeq 2500. A second PCR of roughly 7 to 12 cycles was run with a J-beta primer mix and a sample-barcoded 5' primer. Each TCR beta cDNA molecule received a unique molecular identifier from a template-switch 5' adaptor carrying 12 random nucleotides. Each sample yielded at least 3 million CDR3-containing paired-end reads. The Mint cDNA synthesis kit, primed by a TRBC-specific oligonucleotide, was used to synthesize first-strand cDNA from all RNA. All cDNA was treated with uracil-DNA glycosylase and then went through a first 18-cycle PCR with the universal primers M1SS and BC2_uni_R. The paper's processing steps were these. Each sample was normalized by randomly selecting 1 million high-quality reads, each carrying a distinct molecular identifier. Instead of being binned into consensus sequences, reads with shared molecular identifiers were discarded. MiTCR, with a Q25 quality threshold and the strictest error-elimination algorithm, was used for CDR3 identification, clonotype clustering and error correction. Lower-bound total TCR beta diversity was estimated with a nonparametric unseen species model using Euler transformation. TCRdb ran its own pipeline on the public reads, namely fastp trimming at Q25 and MiXCR clone calling, and kept in-frame beta chains. Rows matching on CDR3 protein sequence are summarized as one entry with the most common DNA and genes. The authors' filters were not applied to this entry. For this sample there are about 780,000 distinct CDR3 sequences; around 24% appear just once. Around 3% of the sample is in the top ten clones.

This sample also belongs to another study, concerning T cells of mothers and their children. That second report states: The donors were nine systemically healthy Caucasian individuals, made up of three mothers and their six children. cDNA synthesis consumed the entire amount of extracted RNA, loaded at about 1.6 ug RNA in each 15 ul reaction. In the second PCR, sample barcodes and 2-4 random nucleotides were introduced via the M1S primer. Each mother yielded over 8 million TCR beta CDR3 reads and each child some 3 million reads. TCR recombination output is similarly shaped by thymic selection in related and unrelated pairs, with a minor effect exerted by inherited differences. Normalized repertoire overlap was always found to be slightly, but never significantly, higher in related mother-child pairs than in unrelated mother-child pairs. No persistent microchimeric T cell clones were found, with a detection sensitivity of roughly 100 clones per million clonotypes. In the study, deep NGS was used to compare the TCR beta repertoires of mothers and children, and features distinguishing related mother-child pairs from unrelated individuals were sought. The mean age was roughly 40 +/- 4 years for the mothers and around 10 +/- 4 years for the children. After adapter ligation with NEBNext reagents, the libraries were sequenced on Illumina HiSeq 2000 with 100+100 nt paired-end reads. To prevent cross-contamination, the mother and child libraries were prepared one month apart and sequenced in separate runs. Each donor had between roughly 450,000 and 2,100,000 distinct TCR beta clonotypes identified. Naive TCR beta clonotypes were estimated from low-frequency clonotypes matched to each donor's FACS-determined naive share, without sorting.

Sequenced sample: blood. The V and J segments used are TRBV3-1 and TRBJ2-7, with no confident D gene call. This clonotype originated in a boy younger than 18 in good health. The CDR3 has the sequence CASSQVSSLTGEQYF. The nucleotide sequence is given as TGTGCCAGCAGCCAAGTTTCCTCACTGACGGGCGAGCAGTACTTC.